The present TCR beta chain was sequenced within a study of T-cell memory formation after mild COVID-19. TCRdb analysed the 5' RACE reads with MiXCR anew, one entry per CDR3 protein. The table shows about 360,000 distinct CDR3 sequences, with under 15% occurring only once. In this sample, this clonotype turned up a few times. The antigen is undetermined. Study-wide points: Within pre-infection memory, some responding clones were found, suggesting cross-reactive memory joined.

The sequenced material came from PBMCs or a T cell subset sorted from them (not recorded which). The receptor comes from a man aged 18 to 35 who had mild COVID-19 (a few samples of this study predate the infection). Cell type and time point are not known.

The CDR3 DNA reads as TGTGCCAGCGGTGGACCCCAGGGACAAAACGCGGGTCAGTACTTC. Translation: CASGGPQGQNAGQYF. J is TRBJ2-4 and V is TRBV5-6; perhaps TRBD1 as D (6 bases). This CDR3 contains 15 residues. The V end was cut by 7 bases, the J end by 12 bases, with 26 bases between. The V gene's germline CDR1 is SGHDT and CDR2 YYEEEE.